One and the same sample provided the 29 T cell receptor beta chains below, sequenced in a study of shared clonotypes between healthy human individuals. Repertoires were generated with immunoSEQ multiplex PCR, while TCRdb's copy carries only in-frame clones and drops some. The table lists hundreds of thousands of clones, around 74% of them singletons. Sequencing input: memory CD4+ T cells sorted from blood. Subset: CD45RA-negative fraction. These receptors were obtained from a woman aged 30 to 39 in good health.

The chain combines TRBV19 with TRBJ2-3, with TRBD1 matching 9 bases. The junction had 0 bases not matched to a gene; V was cut back by 4 bases and J by 1 base. Germline CDR1 reads LNHDA; CDR2 reads SQIVND (reference sequence). The CDR3 is made up of 14 amino acids. The chain's CDR3 is CASSRDRGTDTQYF. The CDR3 DNA reads TGTGCCAGTAGTAGGGACAGGGGCACAGATACGCAGTATTTT.

This clone appeared once. The chain combines TRBV25-1 with TRBJ1-3, with D perhaps TRBD1 (5 bases). Germline V CDR1 and CDR2: MGHDK, SYGVNS. The CDR3 spans 14 residues. Trimming left V 6 bases short and J 2 bases short, with 11 bases between. The CDR3 sequence is CASRSGGTGNTIYF. DNA for the CDR3: TGTGCCAGCAGATCCGGGGGAACTGGAAACACCATATATTTT.

The rearrangement joins TRBV5-1 to TRBJ2-3; 7 positions agree with TRBD2. After removal of 4 bases from V and 1 base from J, the junction contained 15 bases not matched to a gene. CDR1 and CDR2 (germline): SGHRS, YFSETQ. This CDR3 is built from 18 residues. The CDR3 bases are TGCGCCAGCAGCCCACTAGCGCACCGACTTATAGGCACAGATACGCAGTATTTT. This gives the protein CASSPLAHRLIGTDTQYF.

The V gene is TRBV27, the J gene TRBJ1-5; unclear D gene. V lost 2 bases, J lost 4 bases, and 6 bases lay in between. The CDR3 extends over 13 amino acids. Germline V lookup: CDR1 MNHEY, CDR2 SMNVEV (reference sequence). Written as DNA, the CDR3 is TGTGCCAGCAGTTTAACAGATAATCAGCCCCAGCATTTT. Translating gives CASSLTDNQPQHF.

The chain recombines TRBV28 with TRBJ1-1; 7 bases fit TRBD1. This CDR3 has 14 amino acids. In germline, CDR1 is MDHEN, CDR2 SYDVKM. J gave up 5 bases and V 8 bases, and 11 bases lay outside the gene matches. The CDR3 protein is CASQTPGGRTEAFF. CDR3 coding DNA: TGTGCCAGCCAAACCCCAGGGGGGAGAACTGAAGCTTTCTTT.

The chain has TRBV5-6 and TRBJ2-7, with a weak D call TRBD1 (5 bases). Germline V gene sequence: CDR1 SGHDT, CDR2 YYEEEE. Trimming removed 0 bases from V and 6 bases from J, with 10 bases in between. CDR3 length: 13 residues. The CDR3 DNA reads as TGTGCCAGCAGCTTGGCCAAAGGGGTCGAGCAGTACTTC. It yields the protein CASSLAKGVEQYF.

This clone was seen at least ten times. The chain recombines TRBV20-1 with TRBJ1-1; no definite D call. The CDR3 runs to 10 residues. Germline CDR1 and CDR2: DFQATT and SNEGSKA (reference sequence). Trimming removed 4 bases from V and 10 bases from J, with 10 bases in between. In DNA, the CDR3 is TGCAGTGCTATCAAGCGGTCAGCTTTCTTT. It is translated as CSAIKRSAFF.

This clone showed up just a few times. The chain links TRBV28 to TRBJ1-5; D might be TRBD1 (5 bases). CDR1 is MDHEN, CDR2 SYDVKM, per germline. V was clipped by 8 bases and J by 4 bases, with 9 bases between them. The CDR3 runs to 12 residues. DNA of the CDR3: TGTGCCAGCCTTGGGGCAAATCAGCCCCAGCATTTT. It encodes CASLGANQPQHF.

This clone showed up just a few times. The chain carries TRBV6-6 and TRBJ2-2, with a tentative D call TRBD2 (6 bases). V was clipped by 0 bases and J by 2 bases, with 10 bases between them. This CDR3 has 16 amino acids. Germline V gene sequence: CDR1 MNHNY, CDR2 SVGAGI (reference sequence). The CDR3 DNA sequence: TGTGCCAGCAGTTACTCGACGGGACTCAACACCGGGGAGCTGTTTTTT. It specifies CASSYSTGLNTGELFF.

This clone came up once. The DNA of the CDR3 is TGTGCCAGCGCTAGCGGGAGCTCCTACAATGAGCAGTTCTTC. Its protein is CASASGSSYNEQFF. The chain has TRBV27 and TRBJ2-1, with 10 bases fitting TRBD2. The V gene end was trimmed by 8 bases and the J gene end by 0 bases; junction bases not matched to a gene: 1. The germline V gene has CDR1 MNHEY and CDR2 SMNVEV (reference sequence). CDR3 length equals 14 residues.

This clone has only one observation. The V and J genes are TRBV28 and TRBJ2-7; 8 bases map to TRBD2. This CDR3 has 13 amino acids. Germline-derived CDR1 and CDR2 are MDHEN and SYDVKM. Losses at the gene ends were 4 bases for V and 5 bases for J; bases not matched to a gene: 4. In DNA, the CDR3 is TGTGCCAGCAGTTGCGGGAGGCACCACGAGCAGTACTTC. Protein product: CASSCGRHHEQYF.

The rearrangement links TRBV11-2 to TRBJ2-7; 14 bases map to TRBD2. V was pared by 6 bases and J by 5 bases, with 12 bases of the junction left unmatched. Germline V CDR1 and CDR2: SGHAT, FQNNGV. The CDR3 spans 17 residues. The chain's CDR3 is CASSPTWTSGRTHEQYF. The CDR3 DNA sequence: TGTGCCAGCAGTCCTACCTGGACTAGCGGGAGGACCCACGAGCAGTACTTC.

V and J are TRBV7-8 and TRBJ2-6; D is uncertain. Germline CDR1 and CDR2: SGHVS and FQNEAQ. V was clipped by 11 bases and J by 0 bases, with 14 bases between them. CDR3 length equals 15 residues. The CDR3 loop is CAGLGPTSGANVLTF. In DNA form, the CDR3 reads TGTGCCGGCCTCGGGCCGACCTCTGGGGCCAACGTCCTGACTTTC. Full variable domain (rest looked up from reference TRBV7-8 and TRBJ2-6): GAGVSQSPRYKVAKRGQDVALRCDPISGHVSLFWYQQALGQGPEFLTYFQNEAQLDKSGLPSDRFFAERPEGSVSTLKIQRTQQEDSAVYLCAGLGPTSGANVLTFGAGSRLTVL.

The chain uses TRBV15 and TRBJ2-7, with unresolved D. CDR1 and CDR2 (germline): LNHNV, YYDKDF (reference sequence). CDR3 size: 15 residues. V was trimmed by 0 bases and J by 3 bases, leaving 12 bases between them. The CDR3 DNA is TGTGCCACCAGCAGAGATGGAAGGGTTGGCTACGAGCAGTACTTC. Protein product: CATSRDGRVGYEQYF.

This clone was counted a single time. The V gene is TRBV7-6, the J gene TRBJ2-2; D is unclear. Per germline, CDR1 SGHVS and CDR2 FNYEAQ. This CDR3 is 13 amino acids long. The ends were cut back, 5 bases at V and 4 bases at J, with 8 bases in the middle. The CDR3 reads CASSPVVTGELFF. The DNA for the CDR3 is TGTGCCAGCAGCCCAGTCGTCACCGGGGAGCTGTTTTTT.

This clone was found a few times. The V call is TRBV6-5, the J call TRBJ1-1, with 7 bases fitting TRBD1. Germline CDR1 reads MNHEY; CDR2 reads SVGAGI. The CDR3 sequence is 15 residues long. After removal of 3 bases from V and 2 bases from J, the junction contained 6 bases not matched to a gene. CDR3 region: CASSYRQGVNTEAFF. For the CDR3, the DNA is TGTGCCAGCAGTTATCGACAGGGAGTCAACACTGAAGCTTTCTTT.

The rearrangement links TRBV9 to TRBJ2-1, with D tentatively TRBD2 (6 bases). The germline V gene has CDR1 SGDLS and CDR2 YYNGEE. The CDR3 sequence is 13 residues long. V dropped 3 bases and J dropped 5 bases, with 9 bases sitting between them. CDR3 bases: TGTGCCAGCAGCGGGGGACTTCACAATGAGCAGTTCTTC. Translated, it gives CASSGGLHNEQFF.

The chain carries TRBV7-8 and TRBJ1-4, with TRBD1 as a possible D gene (6 bases). The CDR3 spans 16 residues. Trimming took 7 bases from V and 7 from J, leaving 22 bases between them. CDR1 and CDR2 (germline): SGHVS, FQNEAQ. CDR3 region: CASIERGAGSTEKLFF. DNA for the CDR3: TGTGCCAGCATCGAGAGGGGGGCAGGGTCTACTGAAAAACTGTTTTTT.

Only one count was recorded for this clone. The chain is built from TRBV7-2 and TRBJ2-2, with 9 bases lining up with TRBD1. This CDR3 spans 15 amino acids. V was clipped by 1 base and J by 6 bases; unmatched bases: 3. Per the germline V gene, CDR1 is SGHTA and CDR2 is FQGNSA. The CDR3 loop reads CASSLVTGGAGELFF. Written as DNA, the CDR3 is TGTGCCAGCAGCTTAGTCACAGGGGGCGCCGGGGAGCTGTTTTTT.

This clone was detected only a few times. This specimen includes other DNA sequences encoding the same CDR3. The V call is TRBV6-5, the J call TRBJ1-1; D unresolved. This CDR3 is 12 amino acids long. The germline V and J ends were trimmed by 8 bases and 1 base, with 8 bases remaining between them. CDR1 and CDR2 from the germline V gene are MNHEY and SVGAGI. The CDR3 reads CASGGPNTEAFF. CDR3 nucleotides: TGTGCCAGCGGAGGACCGAACACTGAAGCTTTCTTT.

This clone was seen more than once but under ten times. This chain uses TRBV6-1 with TRBJ2-1; 7 bases fit TRBD2. The CDR3 loop spans 15 amino acids. After removal of 4 bases from V and 1 base from J, the junction contained 4 bases not matched to a gene. Germline V CDR1 and CDR2: MNHNS, SASEGT. The CDR3 DNA reads TGTGCCAGCAGTGCCCAGGGAGGGTCCTACAATGAGCAGTTCTTC. It yields the protein CASSAQGGSYNEQFF.

The chain links TRBV6-6 to TRBJ2-3, with D hard to call. The CDR3 contains 13 residues. V lost 0 bases and J 0 bases, leaving 1 base between the germline ends. Germline V CDR1 and CDR2: MNHNY, SVGAGI (reference sequence). The CDR3 spells CASSYSSTDTQYF. CDR3 nucleotide sequence: TGTGCCAGCAGTTACTCGAGCACAGATACGCAGTATTTT.

This clone was picked up one time. The chain links TRBV27 to TRBJ2-3; maybe TRBD2 (5 bases). The CDR3 length is 12 residues. Germline V lookup: CDR1 MNHEY, CDR2 SMNVEV (reference sequence). V lost 7 bases and J lost 3, with 8 bases in between. CDR3: CASISVTDTQYF. DNA of the CDR3: TGTGCCAGCATTAGCGTAACAGATACGCAGTATTTT.

This chain links TRBV30 with TRBJ1-1, with D perhaps matching TRBD1 (5 bases). CDR3 size: 13 residues. V lost 8 bases to trimming and J lost 0 bases, with 13 bases between them. The germline V gene encodes CDR1 GTSNPN and CDR2 SVGIG (reference sequence). The CDR3: CAGTGLMNTEAFF. In DNA form, the CDR3 reads TGTGCCGGGACCGGCCTAATGAACACTGAAGCTTTCTTT. The full variable domain, rest sourced from reference TRBV30 and TRBJ1-1, is SQTIHQWPATLVQPVGSPLSLECTVEGTSNPNLYWYRQAAGRGLQLLFYSVGIGQISSEVPQNLSASRPQDRQFILSSKKLLLSDSGFYLCAGTGLMNTEAFFGQGTRLTVV.

The chain is built from TRBV28 and TRBJ1-1; D gene unclear. Germline V gives CDR1 MDHEN, CDR2 SYDVKM. The CDR3 runs to 14 residues. Trimming removed 6 bases at V and 0 bases at J, with 11 bases between. The DNA of the CDR3 is TGTGCCAGCAGGGGCACAGAGATGAACACTGAAGCTTTCTTT. Its translation is CASRGTEMNTEAFF.

The V call is TRBV14, the J call TRBJ2-1; tentatively, D is TRBD1 (6 bases). V was cut by 1 base and J by 9 bases, with 13 bases left in between. The CDR3 is made up of 14 amino acids. The germline V gene encodes CDR1 SGHDN and CDR2 FVKESK. The CDR3 is CASSQATGTTEQFF. The CDR3 DNA follows: TGTGCCAGCAGCCAAGCCACAGGGACAACTGAGCAGTTCTTC.

In this sample, this clone turned up a few times. The chain is built from TRBV28 and TRBJ1-5; 7 bases line up with TRBD1. The CDR3 runs to 16 residues. The germline CDR1 and CDR2 sequences are MDHEN and SYDVKM. The V segment lost 6 bases and the J segment 3 bases; nucleotides outside the gene matches: 11. The CDR3 DNA reads as TGTGCCAGCAGGCGTCCCGGGACAGTTTTCAATCAGCCCCAGCATTTT. This sequence encodes CASRRPGTVFNQPQHF. Supplemented by reference TRBV28 and TRBJ1-5, the full variable domain reads DVKVTQSSRYLVKRTGEKVFLECVQDMDHENMFWYRQDPGLGLRLIYFSYDVKMKEKGDIPEGYSVSREKKERFSLILESASTNQTSMYLCASRRPGTVFNQPQHFGDGTRLSIL.

CDR3 amino acids: CASSLGAPPEKLFF. The CDR3 nucleotides read TGTGCCAGCAGCTTGGGGGCGCCTCCCGAAAAACTGTTTTTT. The chain uses TRBV5-4 and TRBJ1-4; unclear D gene. The CDR3 has 14 amino acids. The ends were cut back, 0 bases at V and 8 bases at J, with 11 bases in the middle. Germline-derived CDR1 and CDR2 are SGHNT and YYREEE (reference sequence).

CDR3 sequence reads: CASRGPGKSANEKLFF. The CDR3 coding sequence is TGTGCCAGCAGGGGACCAGGGAAATCAGCTAATGAAAAACTGTTTTTT. The chain recombines TRBV28 with TRBJ1-4; TRBD1 might be the D (5 bases). Germline CDR1 is MDHEN and CDR2 is SYDVKM. This CDR3 is built from 16 residues. V lost 6 bases to trimming and J lost 3 bases, with 17 bases between them.